This T cell receptor beta chain was recorded in a study of identical twins. Template switching added a universal primer binding site, and final cDNA carried unique molecular identifiers. Via MiXCR, TCRdb re-called the 5' RACE reads, giving one row per CDR3 protein. The data contain about 720,000 distinct CDR3 sequences, approximately 18% of them seen just once; the ten biggest clones take up about 12%. This CDR3 spans 16 amino acids. V was clipped by 4 bases and J by 1 base; unmatched bases: 8. CDR1 is SGHVS, CDR2 FQNEAQ, per germline. The data were also submitted as part of a second study, on T cells expressing NK-cell markers. That study adds: Sorted CD3+CD56-NKG2C+, CD3+CD56+NKG2C- and CD3+CD56+NKG2C+ T cells were the source of the TCR beta repertoires. Dominant NKG2C+ clonotype frequencies of about 1.0-7.5% of CD8+ T cells were measured in roughly 6 donors.

The sample was PBMCs. V and J are TRBV7-8 and TRBJ2-3; 7 nucleotides align to TRBD2. This receptor was taken from a young woman in good health. In DNA, the CDR3 is TGTGCCAGCAGCTACCCTAGGGCGGGAGGCACAGATACGCAGTATTTT. This encodes CASSYPRAGGTDTQYF.